This TCR beta chain was sequenced in a study of blood T cells in healthy people across ages. V shed 6 bases, J shed 4 bases, and the junction held 7 bases outside the gene matches. Germline V lookup: CDR1 DFQATT, CDR2 SNEGSKA (reference sequence). This CDR3 has 14 amino acids. Details on this clonotype: The antigen is not known.

Then a second PCR, running roughly 6 to 12 cycles, was carried out with a sample-barcoded 5' primer and a J-beta primer mix. TCRdb passed the 5' RACE reads through MiXCR, listing each CDR3 protein once. The data show 1.2 million to 1.5 million distinct CDR3 sequences, 42% seen once. Study-wide findings and caveats: Per million T cells, TCR beta diversity dropped about linearly as age rose. Not knowing donor CMV status may have confounded expanded clonotype changes. Fewer expanded clones and more diversity marked long-lived versus aged donors.

The chain has TRBV20-1 and TRBJ2-1, with TRBD1 identical over 9 bases. Specimen: blood. The receptor was isolated from a woman aged 18-29 years in good health. The CDR3 sequence is CSAKQGANYNEQFF. CDR3 sequence (DNA): TGCAGTGCCAAACAGGGGGCTAATTACAATGAGCAGTTCTTC.